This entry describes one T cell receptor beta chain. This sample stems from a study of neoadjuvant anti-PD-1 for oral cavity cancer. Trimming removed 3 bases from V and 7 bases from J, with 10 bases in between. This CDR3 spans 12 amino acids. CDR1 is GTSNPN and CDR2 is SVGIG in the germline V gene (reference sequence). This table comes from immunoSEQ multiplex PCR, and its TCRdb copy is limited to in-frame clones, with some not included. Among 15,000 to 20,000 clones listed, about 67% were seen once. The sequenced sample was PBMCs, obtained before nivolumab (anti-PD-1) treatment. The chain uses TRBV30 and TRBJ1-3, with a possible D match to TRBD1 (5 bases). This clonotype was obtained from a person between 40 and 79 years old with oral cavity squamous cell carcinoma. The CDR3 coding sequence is TGTGCCTGGAGGGGACTAGGGAACACCATATATTTT. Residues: CAWRGLGNTIYF.